This T cell receptor (beta chain) was profiled in a study of neoadjuvant nivolumab and ipilimumab in lung cancer. Study details: Nivolumab 3 mg/kg was given days 1, 15 and 29, plus ipilimumab 1 mg/kg day 1 in combination.

The CDR3 sequence is 11 residues long. V was clipped by 3 bases and J by 14 bases, with 12 bases between them. Germline lookup yields CDR1 SGDLS and CDR2 YYNGEE. Whole-study results and caveats: Resected-tumor TCR richness correlated positively with pretherapy blood richness. Compared with tumor-adjacent uninvolved lung, resected tumors showed greater richness and clonality.

TCRdb's table, derived via immunoSEQ multiplex PCR, lists solely in-frame clones and lacks some. The sample consists of about 13,000 clones, approximately 94% of them appearing once. Comment on this clone: Its antigen is undetermined.

This rearrangement joins TRBV9 to TRBJ2-1, with D possibly being TRBD1 or TRBD2 (5 bases each). The TCR originated in an adult with non-small cell lung cancer. Sample: peripheral blood, taken after neoadjuvant nivolumab, alone or with ipilimumab, at or shortly before surgery. CDR3 protein: CASSGMGREFF. CDR3 DNA: TGTGCCAGCAGCGGCATGGGGCGGGAGTTCTTC.